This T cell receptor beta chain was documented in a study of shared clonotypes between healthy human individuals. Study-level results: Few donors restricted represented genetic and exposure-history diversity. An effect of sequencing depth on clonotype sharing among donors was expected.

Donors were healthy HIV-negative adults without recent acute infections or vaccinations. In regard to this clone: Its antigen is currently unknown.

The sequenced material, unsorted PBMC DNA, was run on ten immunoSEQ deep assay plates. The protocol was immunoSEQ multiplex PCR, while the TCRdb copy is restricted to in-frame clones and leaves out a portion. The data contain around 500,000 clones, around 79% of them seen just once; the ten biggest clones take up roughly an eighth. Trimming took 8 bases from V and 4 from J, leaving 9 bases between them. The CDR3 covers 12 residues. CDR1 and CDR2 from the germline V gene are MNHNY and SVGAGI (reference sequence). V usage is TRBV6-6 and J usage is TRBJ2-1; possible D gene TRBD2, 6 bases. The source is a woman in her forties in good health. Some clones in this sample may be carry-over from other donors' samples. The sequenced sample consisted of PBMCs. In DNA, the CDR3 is TGTGCCAGCGCGGGACTTTACAATGAGCAGTTCTTC. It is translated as CASAGLYNEQFF.